The 32 T cell receptor beta chains below were found in one sample sequenced in a study of OX40 agonist ivuxolimab in advanced cancers. Data came from immunoSEQ multiplex PCR; TCRdb stores just in-frame clones and leaves some out. The repertoire holds about 68,000 clones, with roughly 84% as singletons. Sequenced material: CD4+ or CD8+ T cells sorted from blood, taken in a trial of the OX40 agonist ivuxolimab. These receptors originate from an adult with an advanced solid tumor such as melanoma, head and neck, liver or kidney cancer.

The CDR3 region is CASSTSGGSQNTIYF. The CDR3 DNA reads TGCGCCAGCAGCACCTCAGGGGGCAGTCAAAACACCATATATTTT. The rearrangement uses TRBV5-1 and TRBJ1-3; 8 nucleotides align to TRBD1. The J segment lost 6 bases and the V segment lost 4 bases, leaving 9 bases of the junction unmatched. Germline CDR1 is SGHRS and CDR2 is YFSETQ. The CDR3 has 15 amino acids.

V and J are TRBV9 and TRBJ2-3; either TRBD1 or TRBD2 may supply D (7 bases each). Germline loops: CDR1 SGDLS, CDR2 YYNGEE. This CDR3 region has 20 residues. V shed 4 bases and J shed 0 bases, with 27 bases lying between them. The CDR3 here is CASSPRGGGEGAPSTDTQYF. As DNA, the CDR3 is TGTGCCAGCAGCCCACGAGGCGGGGGAGAGGGGGCACCTAGCACAGATACGCAGTATTTT.

V usage is TRBV19 and J usage is TRBJ2-1; TRBD2 matches 9 bases. V lost 7 bases to trimming and J lost 9 bases; unmatched junction nucleotides: 7. Germline loops: CDR1 LNHDA, CDR2 SQIVND (reference sequence). This CDR3 spans 13 amino acids. CDR3 residues: CASKGREGFEQFF. The CDR3 DNA follows: TGTGCCAGTAAAGGGCGGGAGGGCTTTGAGCAGTTCTTC.

The rearrangement joins TRBV28 to TRBJ2-6; 8 nucleotides align to TRBD1. The CDR3 covers 15 residues. The V gene end was trimmed by 6 bases and the J gene end by 4 bases; junction bases not matched to a gene: 5. Germline V gives CDR1 MDHEN, CDR2 SYDVKM. CDR3 protein: CASSPTGAGANVLTF. The DNA of the CDR3 is TGTGCCAGCAGCCCGACAGGGGCCGGGGCCAACGTCCTGACTTTC.

The chain recombines TRBV4-3 with TRBJ2-3; the match to TRBD2 covers 12 bases. J lost 5 bases, V lost 3 bases, and 9 bases had no gene match. CDR1 LGHNA and CDR2 YSLEER come from the germline V gene. CDR3 length: 17 amino acids. CDR3 protein: CASSQGGLAGYVDTQYF. The CDR3 DNA is TGCGCCAGCAGCCAGGGAGGACTAGCGGGATATGTAGATACGCAGTATTTT.

The chain links TRBV6-5 to TRBJ1-2; 9 positions match TRBD1. V shed 4 bases and J 7 bases; nucleotides not matched to a gene: 10. CDR3 length equals 15 residues. Looked up from germline, CDR1 is MNHEY and CDR2 is SVGAGI. The CDR3 loop reads CASSWTTGGFGGYTF. The CDR3 DNA follows: TGTGCCAGCAGTTGGACGACAGGGGGGTTCGGTGGCTACACCTTC.

By share, this clone ranks as medium-sized (0.01 to 0.1%). The V call is TRBV7-3, the J call TRBJ2-2; D not resolved. The CDR3 is 13 amino acids. The germline V gene encodes CDR1 SGHTA and CDR2 FQGTGA. V was clipped by 1 base and J by 7 bases, with 7 bases between them. The CDR3 DNA reads TGTGCCAGCAGCTTAAGTACCAACGGGGAGCTGTTTTTT. Translation: CASSLSTNGELFF.

The chain links TRBV7-9 to TRBJ1-1; D gene uncertain. The CDR3 contains 12 residues. V was shortened by 3 bases and J by 4 bases, with 6 bases between the two germline ends. Germline loops: CDR1 SEHNR, CDR2 FQNEAQ (reference sequence). Written as DNA, the CDR3 is TGTGCCAGCAGCTTGCGGGGCACTGAAGCTTTCTTT. Translated, it gives CASSLRGTEAFF.

This chain connects TRBV11-2 to TRBJ2-1; 8 positions agree with TRBD2. The germline CDR1 and CDR2 sequences are SGHAT and FQNNGV. The V segment lost 5 bases and the J segment 3 bases; nucleotides outside the gene matches: 6. This CDR3 region has 15 residues. CDR3 residues: CASSNQREFYNEQFF. DNA for the CDR3: TGTGCCAGCAGCAACCAGCGGGAGTTCTACAATGAGCAGTTCTTC.

This chain connects TRBV6-5 to TRBJ1-1; D is uncertain. Trimming removed 2 bases from V and 11 bases from J, with 12 bases in between. CDR1 MNHEY and CDR2 SVGAGI come from the germline V gene. The CDR3 sequence is 12 residues long. The CDR3 loop reads CASSYHSGVAFF. The CDR3 region has the DNA TGTGCCAGCAGTTACCACAGCGGGGTCGCTTTCTTT.

This rearrangement joins TRBV29-1 to TRBJ1-2; 8 nucleotides match TRBD1. This CDR3 has 15 amino acids. Germline V gives CDR1 SQVTM, CDR2 ANQGSEA. The trim removed 5 bases at V and 4 bases at J, leaving 12 bases unmatched. CDR3 sequence: CSVLGRGRTVYGYTF. The CDR3 DNA is TGCAGCGTTCTGGGCAGGGGGCGCACGGTCTATGGCTACACCTTC.

The chain uses TRBV11-2 and TRBJ2-1; 7 positions match TRBD2. Germline V gene data show CDR1 as SGHAT and CDR2 as FQNNGV. V gave up 5 bases and J gave up 2 bases; unmatched junction bases: 12. The CDR3 contains 17 residues. CDR3 sequence reads: CASSDGGRTRTYNEQFF. CDR3 bases: TGTGCCAGCAGCGACGGGGGGAGGACTAGGACCTACAATGAGCAGTTCTTC.

Only one count was recorded for this clone. Other DNA sequences in this sample translate to the same CDR3. This rearrangement joins TRBV28 to TRBJ2-3; D gene unclear. The V gene's germline CDR1 is MDHEN and CDR2 SYDVKM. The V and J ends lost 4 bases and 2 bases respectively, with 4 bases between them. This CDR3 contains 12 residues. As DNA, the CDR3 is TGTGCCAGCAGTTCGCCCACAGATACGCAGTATTTT. Its translation is CASSSPTDTQYF. Full variable domain (outside the CDR3, taken from reference TRBV28 and TRBJ2-3): DVKVTQSSRYLVKRTGEKVFLECVQDMDHENMFWYRQDPGLGLRLIYFSYDVKMKEKGDIPEGYSVSREKKERFSLILESASTNQTSMYLCASSSPTDTQYFGPGTRLTVL.

This chain links TRBV30 with TRBJ1-5, with D perhaps TRBD1 (5 bases). Germline loops: CDR1 GTSNPN, CDR2 SVGIG (reference sequence). The V end lost 4 bases, the J end lost 2 bases, and 9 bases lay between the germline ends. This CDR3 region has 13 residues. The CDR3 bases are TGTGCCTGGAATCAGGGAGGCAATCAGCCCCAGCATTTT. Translated, it gives CAWNQGGNQPQHF.

The chain has TRBV7-2 and TRBJ2-7; D ambiguous. Trimming left V 3 bases short and J 4 bases short, with 10 bases between. Germline V lookup: CDR1 SGHTA, CDR2 FQGNSA. This CDR3 comprises 13 residues. CDR3 coding DNA: TGTGCCAGCAGCTTGGCTATTAGGTACGAGCAGTACTTC. Amino acids: CASSLAIRYEQYF.

This sequence joins TRBV28 and TRBJ2-3, with 8 bases that match TRBD1. The germline CDR1 and CDR2 sequences are MDHEN and SYDVKM. Trimming cost V 10 bases and J 4 bases; bases outside gene matches: 10. The CDR3 consists of 14 residues. The CDR3 nucleotides read TGTGCCACCCAACAGGGGGAGGAACCAGATACGCAGTATTTT. Its protein product is CATQQGEEPDTQYF.

V usage is TRBV6-5 and J usage is TRBJ2-1; TRBD1 might be the D (5 bases). Trimming removed 4 bases from V and 7 bases from J, with 14 bases in between. The CDR3 covers 14 residues. The germline V gene has CDR1 MNHEY and CDR2 SVGAGI. CDR3 sequence: CASSSPTGINEQFF. The CDR3 nucleotides read TGTGCCAGCAGTTCCCCCACAGGTATTAATGAGCAGTTCTTC.

The sample holds a few counts of this clone. The rearrangement links TRBV9 to TRBJ1-2, with TRBD1 identical over 7 bases. J gave up 7 bases and V 4 bases, and 13 bases lay outside the gene matches. The CDR3 consists of 15 residues. CDR1 and CDR2 (germline): SGDLS, YYNGEE. CDR3 nucleotide sequence: TGTGCCAGCAGCCCCCAGGGACAGCCTTCTTCTGGCTACACCTTC. Translated: CASSPQGQPSSGYTF.

V usage is TRBV5-1 and J usage is TRBJ2-5; 8 bases are a match to TRBD2. Germline V lookup: CDR1 SGHRS, CDR2 YFSETQ. Trimming cost V 5 bases and J 4 bases; bases outside gene matches: 13. The CDR3 has 16 residues. The CDR3 DNA is TGCGCCAGCAGTTCGGGGGGACTAGGGGTTCGAGAGACCCAGTACTTC. Its translation: CASSSGGLGVRETQYF.

This clone was found a few times. CDR3 amino acids: CASSEALGGTGELFF. In DNA, the CDR3 is TGTGCCAGCAGTGAAGCCTTGGGAGGCACCGGGGAGCTGTTTTTT. The chain has TRBV6-1 and TRBJ2-2, with a tentative D call TRBD2 (6 bases). This CDR3 is built from 15 residues. Trimming took off 0 bases at V and 4 bases at J, with 9 bases between the two ends. Germline assignment: CDR1 MNHNS and CDR2 SASEGT.

The chain links TRBV9 to TRBJ2-3; 8 nucleotides align to TRBD2. The CDR3 extends over 15 amino acids. J was trimmed by 6 bases and V by 2 bases; bases with no gene match: 8. Germline CDR1 and CDR2: SGDLS and YYNGEE. The CDR3 DNA reads as TGTGCCAGCAGCGTTAGAGCGGGAGTAGGTGATACGCAGTATTTT. This gives the protein CASSVRAGVGDTQYF.

J is TRBJ2-3 and V is TRBV11-1; 8 bases align to TRBD1. The CDR3 extends over 18 amino acids. After removal of 6 bases from V and 2 bases from J, the junction contained 16 bases not matched to a gene. CDR1 is SGHAT, CDR2 FQDESV, per germline (reference sequence). For the CDR3, the DNA is TGTGCCAGCAGACGCCGCTTCAGGGGGCCTACGACCACAGATACGCAGTATTTT. The encoded protein is CASRRRFRGPTTTDTQYF.

In DNA, the CDR3 is TGCGCCAGCAGCCAAGAATTCACAGGTAACAATGAGCAGTTCTTC. Its translation: CASSQEFTGNNEQFF. This sequence joins TRBV4-3 and TRBJ2-1; maybe TRBD1 (5 bases). CDR1 LGHNA and CDR2 YSLEER come from the germline V gene. Trimming cost V 0 bases and J 5 bases, with 11 bases left between them. The CDR3 runs 15 residues.

The rearrangement uses TRBV7-2 and TRBJ2-3, with a possible D match to TRBD1 (6 bases). V was cut by 4 bases and J by 2 bases, with 10 bases left in between. CDR1 is SGHTA and CDR2 is FQGNSA in the germline V gene. The CDR3 length is 14 residues. CDR3: CASSWDTYTDTQYF. The CDR3 DNA reads as TGTGCCAGCAGCTGGGACACCTACACAGATACGCAGTATTTT.

The rearrangement joins TRBV2 to TRBJ2-1; D is unclear. The V end lost 7 bases, the J end lost 5 bases, and 12 bases lay between the germline ends. The CDR3 runs 13 residues. Per the germline V gene, CDR1 is SNHLY and CDR2 is FYNNEI. The CDR3 region has the DNA TGTGCCAGCACCTACGGTAATAACAATGAGCAGTTCTTC. Amino acids: CASTYGNNNEQFF.

The chain carries TRBV6-6 and TRBJ2-3; D perhaps matches TRBD2 (6 bases). The CDR3 covers 16 residues. Germline CDR1 MNHNY, CDR2 SVGAGI (reference sequence). With 5 bases removed from V and 4 bases from J, the gap between germline ends came to 19 bases. CDR3 nucleotide sequence: TGTGCCAGCAGTCGGAAGACGGGAGCGATCCCAGATACGCAGTATTTT. Translated: CASSRKTGAIPDTQYF.

V is TRBV29-1 and J is TRBJ2-7, with 7 bases identical to TRBD2. V dropped 6 bases and J dropped 1; count of bases not matched to a gene: 12. Germline CDR1 SQVTM, CDR2 ANQGSEA. This CDR3 spans 15 amino acids. Here the CDR3 reads CSVLKLAGVSYEQYF. Here the CDR3 DNA reads TGCAGCGTACTAAAATTAGCGGGTGTGTCCTACGAGCAGTACTTC.

This sequence joins TRBV5-6 and TRBJ2-3; maybe TRBD1 (6 bases). The CDR3 spans 16 residues. Germline V lookup: CDR1 SGHDT, CDR2 YYEEEE. Deletions cut 4 bases from V and 0 bases from J, with 15 bases between. The CDR3 loop is CASSPPWTASTDTQYF. For the CDR3, the DNA is TGTGCCAGCAGCCCCCCTTGGACAGCGAGCACAGATACGCAGTATTTT. The full variable domain, rest sourced from reference TRBV5-6 and TRBJ2-3, is DAGVTQSPTHLIKTRGQQVTLRCSPKSGHDTVSWYQQALGQGPQFIFQYYEEEERQRGNFPDRFSGHQFPNYSSELNVNALLLGDSALYLCASSPPWTASTDTQYFGPGTRLTVL.

This clone was recorded only once. At one end the junction does not follow the germline gene, possibly because of a read error. This chain connects TRBV4-1 to TRBJ2-5; no definite D call. CDR3 length: 13 residues. The germline gives CDR1 MGHRA, CDR2 YSYEKL. The CDR3 loop is CASSPNNVRDRDF. CDR3 coding DNA: TGCGCCAGCAGCCCAAACAACGTTAGGGATCGGGACTTC.

This sequence joins TRBV4-1 and TRBJ2-5; D gene ambiguous. Germline values: CDR1 MGHRA, CDR2 YSYEKL. CDR3 length: 15 residues. V gave up 1 base and J gave up 5 bases, with 14 bases separating them. CDR3 residues: CASSQVYGVGETQYF. DNA of the CDR3: TGCGCCAGCAGCCAAGTTTATGGGGTAGGGGAGACCCAGTACTTC.

The CDR3 protein is CASSRLSGGGAEQYF. The CDR3 DNA follows: TGTGCCAGCAGCCGCTTGAGTGGTGGTGGGGCCGAGCAGTACTTC. The chain recombines TRBV14 with TRBJ2-7, with a tentative D call TRBD1 (5 bases). The CDR3 is 15 residues long. Germline V CDR1 and CDR2: SGHDN, FVKESK. Trimming took off 4 bases at V and 6 bases at J, with 19 bases between the two ends.

The chain employs TRBV6-1 and TRBJ1-5; a weak D match, TRBD1 (5 bases). There are 14 residues in the CDR3. V was pared by 4 bases and J by 1 base, with 8 bases between. CDR1 is MNHNS and CDR2 is SASEGT in the germline V gene. The CDR3 sequence is CASSVGDSNQPQHF. CDR3 DNA sequence: TGTGCCAGCAGTGTAGGGGACAGCAATCAGCCCCAGCATTTT.